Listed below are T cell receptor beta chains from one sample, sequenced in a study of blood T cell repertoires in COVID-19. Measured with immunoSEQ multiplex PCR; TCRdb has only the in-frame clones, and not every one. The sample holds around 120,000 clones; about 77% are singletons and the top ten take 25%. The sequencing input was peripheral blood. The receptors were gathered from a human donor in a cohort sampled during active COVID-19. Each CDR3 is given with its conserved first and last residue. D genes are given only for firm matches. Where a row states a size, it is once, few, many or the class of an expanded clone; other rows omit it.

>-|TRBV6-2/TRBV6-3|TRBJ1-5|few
CASSYPQGFGNQPQHF
TGTGCCAGCAGTTACCCGCAGGGATTTGGCAATCAGCCCCAGCATTTT
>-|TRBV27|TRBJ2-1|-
CASSLLDEQFF
TGTGCCAGCAGCTTATTAGATGAGCAGTTCTTC
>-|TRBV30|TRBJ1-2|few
CAWSPLSMLGRVNDYGYTF
TGTGCCTGGAGCCCCTTATCAATGCTGGGCAGGGTGAATGACTATGGCTACACCTTC
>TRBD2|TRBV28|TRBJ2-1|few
CASGAGVLRNEQFF
TGTGCCAGCGGGGCGGGGGTTTTAAGAAATGAGCAGTTCTTC
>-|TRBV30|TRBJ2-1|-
CAWSSTRKGEQFF
TGTGCCTGGAGTTCGACTAGGAAGGGTGAGCAGTTCTTC
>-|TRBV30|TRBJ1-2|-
CAERQDLYYGYTF
TGTGCCGAAAGACAGGATCTCTACTATGGCTACACCTTC
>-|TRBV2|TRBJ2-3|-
CANNRGSTDTQYF
TGTGCCAACAATCGCGGAAGCACAGATACGCAGTATTTT
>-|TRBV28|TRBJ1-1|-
CASSSGAGTEAFF
TGTGCCAGCAGTTCAGGGGCAGGGACTGAAGCTTTCTTT
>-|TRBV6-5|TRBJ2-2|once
CASSRDGAGELFF
TGTGCCAGCAGCCGAGACGGAGCCGGGGAGCTGTTTTTT
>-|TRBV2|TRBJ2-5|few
CASSPGQRETQYF
TGTGCCAGCAGTCCTGGACAGAGAGAGACCCAGTACTTC
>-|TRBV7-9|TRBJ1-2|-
CASSFSTSYGYTF
TGTGCCAGCAGCTTTAGCACTTCCTATGGCTACACCTTC
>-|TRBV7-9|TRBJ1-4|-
CASSSRTALNEKLFF
TGTGCCAGCAGCTCAAGGACAGCTCTAAATGAAAAACTGTTTTTT
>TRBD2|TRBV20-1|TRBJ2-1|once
CSASASGTDEQFF
TGCAGTGCTAGTGCTAGCGGGACAGATGAGCAGTTCTTC
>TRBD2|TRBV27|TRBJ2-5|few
CASSPRLAGIWTQYF
TGTGCCAGCAGTCCAAGACTAGCGGGGATTTGGACCCAGTACTTC
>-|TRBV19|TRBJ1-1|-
CASGQTRMNTEAFF
TGTGCCAGTGGACAGACCCGCATGAACACTGAAGCTTTCTTT
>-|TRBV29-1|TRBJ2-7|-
CSVDRTPPGEQYF
TGCAGCGTTGATAGGACGCCTCCGGGGGAGCAGTACTTC
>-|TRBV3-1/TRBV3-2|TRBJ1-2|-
CASSPGGGEYYGYTF
TGTGCCAGCAGCCCCGGAGGAGGGGAATACTATGGCTACACCTTC
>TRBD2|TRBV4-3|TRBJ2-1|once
CASSQDNLAGGDEQFF
TGCGCCAGCAGCCAAGATAACCTAGCGGGGGGGGATGAGCAGTTCTTC
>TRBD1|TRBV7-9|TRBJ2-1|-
CASSFGQGTWDEQFF
TGTGCCAGCAGCTTCGGACAGGGGACATGGGATGAGCAGTTCTTC
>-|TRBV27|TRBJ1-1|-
CASSSLQGMDTEAFF
TGTGCCAGCAGTTCGCTACAGGGTATGGACACTGAAGCTTTCTTT
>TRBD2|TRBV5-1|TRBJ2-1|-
CASWLPGGLDNEQFF
TGCGCCAGCTGGTTACCCGGGGGACTAGACAATGAGCAGTTCTTC
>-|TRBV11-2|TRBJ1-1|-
CASSLDLGVEAFF
TGTGCCAGCAGCTTAGACCTAGGTGTTGAAGCTTTCTTT
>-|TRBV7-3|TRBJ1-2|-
CASSSPDRFYGYTF
TGTGCCAGCAGCTCCCCTGACAGGTTCTATGGCTACACCTTC
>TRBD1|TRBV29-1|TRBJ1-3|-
CSVDLTGGRNTIYF
TGCAGCGTTGACCTCACAGGGGGCCGAAACACCATATATTTT
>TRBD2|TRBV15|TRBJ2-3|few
CATSGRLAGSTDTQYF
TGTGCCACCAGCGGACGACTAGCGGGTAGCACAGATACGCAGTATTTT
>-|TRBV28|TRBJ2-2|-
CASSLTDSNTGELFF
TGTGCCAGCAGCCTGACAGACTCGAACACCGGGGAGCTGTTTTTT
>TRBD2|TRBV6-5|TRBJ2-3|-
CASSYWASGNTDTQYF
TGTGCCAGCAGTTACTGGGCTAGCGGGAACACAGATACGCAGTATTTT
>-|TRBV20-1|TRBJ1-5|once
CSAGGVGPQHF
TGCAGTGCTGGCGGGGTAGGGCCCCAGCATTTT
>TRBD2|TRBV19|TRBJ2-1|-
CASSTLPLAGVSNEQFF
TGTGCCAGTAGTACACTGCCGCTAGCGGGAGTATCAAATGAGCAGTTCTTC
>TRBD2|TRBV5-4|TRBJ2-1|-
CASSLGSGRAGEQFF
TGTGCCAGCAGCTTGGGTAGCGGGAGGGCCGGTGAGCAGTTCTTC
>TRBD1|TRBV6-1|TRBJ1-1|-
CASSGGLWTGGTEAFF
TGTGCCAGCAGTGGGGGGCTATGGACAGGGGGCACTGAAGCTTTCTTT
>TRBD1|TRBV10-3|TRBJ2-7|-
CAISDKGASYEQYF
TGTGCCATCAGTGATAAGGGGGCCTCCTACGAGCAGTACTTC
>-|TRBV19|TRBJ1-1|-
CASSITRGTEAFF
TGTGCCAGTAGTATAACCCGGGGCACTGAAGCTTTCTTT
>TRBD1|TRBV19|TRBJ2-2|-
CAAQGQANTGELFF
TGTGCCGCCCAGGGACAGGCGAACACCGGGGAGCTGTTTTTT
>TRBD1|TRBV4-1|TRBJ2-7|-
CASSRGTDIYEQYF
TGCGCCAGCAGCCGAGGGACAGATATTTACGAGCAGTACTTC
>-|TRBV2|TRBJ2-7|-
CASSEILRGSEQYF
TGTGCCAGCAGTGAAATATTAAGGGGAAGCGAGCAGTACTTC
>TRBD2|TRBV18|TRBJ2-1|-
CASSPPNSGSGYEQFF
TGTGCCAGCTCACCTCCAAATAGCGGGAGTGGCTATGAGCAGTTCTTC
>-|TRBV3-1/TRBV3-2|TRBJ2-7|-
CASSPRTGGVYEQYF
TGTGCCAGCAGCCCAAGGACGGGCGGGGTCTACGAGCAGTACTTC
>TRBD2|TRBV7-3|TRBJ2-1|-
CASSLGLAGGYEQFF
TGTGCCAGCAGCCTAGGACTAGCGGGGGGATATGAGCAGTTCTTC
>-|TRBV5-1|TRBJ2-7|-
CASSQTPGIYEQYF
TGCGCCAGCAGCCAAACTCCCGGGATCTACGAGCAGTACTTC
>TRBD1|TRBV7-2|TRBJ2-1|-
CASSLPGVTGAHHNEQFF
TGTGCCAGCAGCTTACCCGGGGTAACAGGGGCCCACCACAATGAGCAGTTCTTC
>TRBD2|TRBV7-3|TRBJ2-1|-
CASNRGGSYNEQFF
TGTGCCAGTAACCGGGGGGGCTCCTACAATGAGCAGTTCTTC
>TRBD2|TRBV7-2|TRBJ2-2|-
CASSLELAGGGTGELFF
TGTGCCAGCAGCTTAGAACTAGCGGGAGGTGGCACCGGGGAGCTGTTTTTT
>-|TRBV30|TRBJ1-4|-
CAWSVPGEKLFF
TGTGCCTGGAGTGTCCCAGGGGAAAAACTGTTTTTT
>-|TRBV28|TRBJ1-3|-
CASSLVSGAISGNTIYF
TGTGCCAGCAGTTTAGTCTCAGGGGCAATCTCTGGAAACACCATATATTTT
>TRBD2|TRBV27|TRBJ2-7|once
CASSYGLAAYEQYF
TGTGCCAGCAGTTACGGACTAGCGGCCTACGAGCAGTACTTC
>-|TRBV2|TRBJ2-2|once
CASRDGGAAGELFF
TGTGCCAGCAGAGATGGGGGGGCGGCCGGGGAGCTGTTTTTT
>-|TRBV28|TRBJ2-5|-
CASSGQETQYF
TGTGCCAGTTCAGGGCAAGAGACCCAGTACTTC
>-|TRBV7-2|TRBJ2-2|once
CASSFFTGELFF
TGTGCCAGCAGCTTCTTCACCGGGGAGCTGTTTTTT
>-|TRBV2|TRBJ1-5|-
CASSDGWGERGNQPQHF
TGTGCCAGCAGTGACGGTTGGGGAGAGAGGGGCAATCAGCCCCAGCATTTT
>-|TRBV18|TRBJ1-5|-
CASSPLGTGGDQPQHF
TGTGCCAGCTCACCCCTCGGGACCGGGGGAGATCAGCCCCAGCATTTT
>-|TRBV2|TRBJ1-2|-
CASSEWAYGYTF
TGTGCCAGCAGTGAGTGGGCCTATGGCTACACCTTC